Sequencing of this T cell receptor (beta chain) was carried out in a study of shared clonotypes between healthy human individuals. Naivety among CD8 cells was defined by CD45RO negativity and positive CCR7 selection, thereby excluding terminally differentiated effector memory CD45RA+ cells. Germline V gene lookup returns CDR1 SGHRS and CDR2 YFSETQ. The CDR3 is 15 residues long. Trimming left V 1 base short and J 4 bases short, with 14 bases between. TCRdb's table, derived via immunoSEQ multiplex PCR, lists solely in-frame clones and lacks some. The sample lists around 1.9 million clones; just under 95% were seen once.

The genes are TRBV5-1 and TRBJ1-1; D unresolved. This receptor was identified in a man between 18 and 35 years old in good health. Some clones in this sample may be carry-over from other donors' samples. The sequenced sample was naive CD8+ T cells from PBMCs. This CDR3 reads CASSLSSAAGTEAFF. The CDR3 DNA reads TGCGCCAGCAGCTTGAGCAGTGCGGCAGGCACTGAAGCTTTCTTT.